The source of this T cell receptor (beta chain) is a study of T cell responses to AZD1222 COVID-19 vaccine. As to this clone: Its antigen remains unknown.

Study-level findings and limits: Repertoires were obtained solely post-peak T cell response.

Germline CDR1 reads SGHDT; CDR2 reads YYEEEE. This CDR3 contains 15 residues. V was clipped by 0 bases and J by 5 bases, with 15 bases between them. Data came from immunoSEQ multiplex PCR; TCRdb stores just in-frame clones and leaves some out. Here the sample spans around 100,000 clones, about 87% being singletons. This sequence joins TRBV5-6 and TRBJ2-7; perhaps TRBD2 as D (6 bases). Source: peripheral blood, taken 28 days after the second AZD1222 dose. This receptor was identified in an adult who received the AZD1222 COVID-19 vaccine. The CDR3 DNA follows: TGTGCCAGCAGCTTGGGTATCGGGGGTTTCCACGAGCAGTACTTC. Protein sequence: CASSLGIGGFHEQYF.